This record concerns one T cell receptor (beta chain) sequence. Its antigen is not identified. PCR amplification relied on 60 Vbeta primers (plus 13 Jbeta primers). Original processing methods: Among the unique TCR beta chains that a later analysis counted, about 85 million in all, roughly 11 million were shared. Only in-frame clones appear in the TCRdb table, and some are missing; sequencing was by immunoSEQ multiplex PCR. Clone size and V and J calls were adopted from that table, with D and trimming inferred from the DNA. Of tens of thousands of clones in the sample, roughly four fifths are singletons; the top ten hold 4% to 5%. The sample originates from a study of cytomegalovirus exposure and HLA in healthy donors. Study-wide findings and caveats: Sequencing likely produced, as an artifact, a cluster of highly shared sequence variants. It was reported in a later analysis that an Asian-associated ancestry cluster showed fewer N-insertions than the 666-donor mean. Cytomegalovirus-associated status was assigned to approximately 160 TCR beta chains.

The germline V gene encodes CDR1 SEHNR and CDR2 FQNEAQ (reference sequence). J lost 2 bases, V lost 8 bases, and 7 bases had no gene match. The CDR3 extends over 14 amino acids. The V call is TRBV7-9, the J call TRBJ2-3; 7 bases fit TRBD1. Material for sequencing was PBMCs. The receptor was derived from a man aged 35 to 55 in good health and CMV-seronegative. CDR3 region: CASGLTGVTDTQYF. The CDR3 coding sequence is TGTGCCAGCGGCCTCACAGGGGTCACAGATACGCAGTATTTT.